This T cell receptor (beta chain) was sequenced for a study of T cell changes during pregnancy in multiple sclerosis (dated by TCRdb to between 2018 and 2021). For the wider study: In women with multiple sclerosis, the researchers looked at how the T cell repertoire shifted as pregnancy progressed.

Receptor libraries were prepared by the immunoSEQ multiplex PCR assay. The table comes from immuneACCESS by way of TCRdb, which keeps in-frame sequences with V and J called. Part of the clones is missing from these tables; in studies checked, under half for an unresolved V gene and the rest for unknown reasons. The sample table contains tens of thousands of clones; only one count was recorded for 93% of them. The ten biggest clones cover more than 2.5% of the sample. V loses 0 bases, J loses 9 bases, and the germline ends lie 12 bases apart. The germline V gene yields MNHEY for CDR1 and SVGAGI for CDR2. The CDR3 covers 15 residues, taking in both the cysteine and the phenylalanine. Here the CDR3 DNA is all that survives: 45 bases in frame from base 1. As concerns this clone: Its antigen has not been determined. Base qualities are not at hand, and no much larger clone is one base apart.

The specimen was peripheral blood, collected in the second trimester of pregnancy. This clonotype originated in a female donor with multiple sclerosis, enrolled in a pregnancy study. Rearrangement joined TRBV6-5 to TRBJ1-6, and possibly TRBD1, on 6 matching bases. The CDR3 here reads CASSYSGSGVSPLHF. The DNA is TGTGCCAGCAGTTACTCTGGATCAGGGGTTTCACCCCTCCACTTT.